This T cell receptor (beta chain) was found in a study of CD8 T cells in ankylosing spondylitis. The CDR3 contains 15 residues. Trimming cost V 0 bases and J 4 bases, with 12 bases left between them. CDR1 LGHNA and CDR2 YSLEER come from the germline V gene. This clonotype was observed a few times. Its cognate antigen is unknown. Study results and limitations: Ankylosing spondylitis blood appeared to be characterized by a TCR beta motif of eight highly homologous variants.

MiXCR, run by TCRdb on the 5' RACE reads, gives a single entry per CDR3 protein. This table has about 510,000 distinct CDR3 sequences, less than 6% appearing once. The chain employs TRBV4-3 and TRBJ1-2; D remains ambiguous. The receptor was isolated from a male donor with ankylosing spondylitis. Sequencing was performed on blood, either unsorted or a sorted T cell fraction (not recorded which). CDR3: CASSQDSGPVYGYTF. The CDR3 DNA reads as TGCGCCAGCAGCCAAGATTCAGGACCCGTCTATGGCTACACCTTC.